This T cell receptor beta chain was retrieved from a study of metastatic and nonmetastatic thyroid tumors. From the PCR reads, TCRdb re-called clones with MiXCR. The top ten hold roughly 26% of the sample, which has roughly 19,000 clones, under 45% seen once. There were no patients who had received any treatment before thyroid surgery. The CDR3 extends over 13 amino acids. The V gene's germline CDR1 is MNHNS and CDR2 SASEGT. Between the trimmed V and J ends, which lost 6 bases and 1 base, there was a span of 7 bases. The receptor was derived from a female donor with papillary thyroid cancer or a benign thyroid nodule (not recorded which). Some clones in this sample may be carry-over from other donors' samples. J is TRBJ2-1 and V is TRBV6-1; D remains unclear. Sequenced sample: tumor tissue. The CDR3 DNA follows: TGTGCCAGCAGCCCCGGGTCCTACAATGAGCAGTTCTTC. Protein: CASSPGSYNEQFF.